A single sample gave rise to the 17 T cell receptor beta chains below, sequenced in a study of blood T cell repertoires in COVID-19. Some clones are missing from TCRdb's copy, which holds only in-frame ones; the method was immunoSEQ multiplex PCR. The sample holds about 72,000 clones, 85% to 90% seen once. Sequences were obtained from peripheral blood. The receptors derive from an older man with active or convalescent COVID-19.

J is TRBJ2-1 and V is TRBV5-1; 8 bases match TRBD2. Germline V gives CDR1 SGHRS, CDR2 YFSETQ. Trimming cost V 3 bases and J 2 bases; bases outside gene matches: 7. The CDR3 runs to 16 residues. DNA of the CDR3: TGCGCCAGCAGCTCCCTCACTAGCGGAGCCTACAATGAGCAGTTCTTC. Amino acid sequence: CASSSLTSGAYNEQFF.

This clone was seen just once. The chain combines TRBV28 with TRBJ1-5; 8 bases map to TRBD1. The J segment lost 2 bases and the V segment lost 3 bases, leaving 6 bases of the junction unmatched. The germline V gene has CDR1 MDHEN and CDR2 SYDVKM. This CDR3 has 16 residues. CDR3 in amino acids: CASSFGWGQGNQPQHF. The CDR3 DNA reads as TGTGCCAGCAGTTTTGGTTGGGGACAGGGCAATCAGCCCCAGCATTTT.

The chain carries TRBV7-9 and TRBJ2-5, with D maybe TRBD2 (5 bases). The V gene's germline CDR1 is SEHNR and CDR2 FQNEAQ (reference sequence). V was clipped by 0 bases and J by 5 bases, with 10 bases between them. This CDR3 comprises 14 residues. The CDR3 DNA follows: TGTGCCAGCAGCTTAGCGGAGGTTCGGGAGACCCAGTACTTC. The encoded protein is CASSLAEVRETQYF.

This clone is a singleton in its sample. This chain uses TRBV18 with TRBJ1-2; TRBD1 aligns across 7 bases. With V trimmed by 3 bases and J by 9 bases, 19 bases remained unmatched. CDR1 is KGHSH and CDR2 is LQKENI in the germline V gene. The CDR3 runs to 17 residues. CDR3 sequence (DNA): TGTGCCAGCTCACCGACCTTCCGCGGACAGGACCCTATGAGCTACACCTTC. Translating gives CASSPTFRGQDPMSYTF.

The rearrangement links TRBV19 to TRBJ1-5; 7 bases align to TRBD1. V lost 6 bases and J lost 1; bases outside the gene matches: 15. CDR1 LNHDA and CDR2 SQIVND come from the germline V gene (reference sequence). CDR3 length equals 18 residues. CDR3 amino acids: CASRTTRFGTESNQPQHF. The CDR3 DNA sequence: TGTGCCAGTAGGACCACCCGTTTTGGGACAGAAAGCAATCAGCCCCAGCATTTT.

This chain joins TRBV5-1 and TRBJ1-1, with D perhaps matching TRBD1 (5 bases). Germline CDR1 is SGHRS and CDR2 is YFSETQ. The CDR3 totals 14 residues. Trimming removed 0 bases at V and 3 bases at J, with 9 bases between. DNA for the CDR3: TGCGCCAGCAGCTTGGGCAGGGCGGACACTGAAGCTTTCTTT. Its protein is CASSLGRADTEAFF.

The chain joins TRBV28 to TRBJ2-5, with D maybe TRBD2 (6 bases). The CDR3 is made up of 15 amino acids. Germline CDR1 reads MDHEN; CDR2 reads SYDVKM. Trimming removed 5 bases at V and 3 bases at J, with 16 bases between. The CDR3 bases are TGTGCCAGCAGTCCCGGGACTCAGCCCAAAGAGACCCAGTACTTC. Protein product: CASSPGTQPKETQYF. Full variable domain (outside the CDR3, taken from reference TRBV28 and TRBJ2-5): DVKVTQSSRYLVKRTGEKVFLECVQDMDHENMFWYRQDPGLGLRLIYFSYDVKMKEKGDIPEGYSVSREKKERFSLILESASTNQTSMYLCASSPGTQPKETQYFGPGTRLLVL.

The chain is built from TRBV30 and TRBJ2-7; perhaps TRBD2 as D (6 bases). The germline V and J ends were trimmed by 0 bases and 0 bases, with 12 bases remaining between them. Germline CDR1 GTSNPN, CDR2 SVGIG (reference sequence). The CDR3 length is 15 residues. The CDR3 region is CAWSVSSGSSYEQYF. CDR3 coding DNA: TGTGCCTGGAGTGTGAGTAGCGGCAGCTCCTACGAGCAGTACTTC.

The rearrangement joins TRBV5-5 to TRBJ1-3; 11 nucleotides align to TRBD1. Germline V gene data show CDR1 as SGHKS and CDR2 as YYEKEE (reference sequence). J was trimmed by 8 bases and V by 3 bases; bases with no gene match: 10. The CDR3 runs to 16 residues. The CDR3 reads CASSSTGTGGRYTIYF. CDR3 bases: TGTGCCAGCAGCTCAACCGGGACAGGGGGAAGGTACACCATATATTTT.

The gene calls are TRBV4-1 and TRBJ1-2; D uncertain. V lost 5 bases to trimming and J lost 2 bases, with 18 bases between them. This CDR3 has 16 residues. Germline V CDR1 and CDR2: MGHRA, YSYEKL. CDR3 sequence reads: CASSAHDGILNYGYTF. CDR3 nucleotides: TGCGCCAGCAGCGCCCACGACGGGATCTTAAACTATGGCTACACCTTC.

The sample holds one count of this clone. This chain uses TRBV12-5 with TRBJ2-1, with TRBD2 as a possible D gene (5 bases). Germline V gives CDR1 LGHNT, CDR2 FRNRAP. The V end lost 8 bases, the J end lost 3 bases, and 8 bases lay between the germline ends. The CDR3 has 12 residues. The CDR3 DNA follows: TGTGCTAGTACGAGGGACTACAATGAGCAGTTCTTC. Its translation: CASTRDYNEQFF.

The chain couples TRBV7-2 to TRBJ1-2, with 9 positions matching TRBD1. CDR1 and CDR2 (germline): SGHTA, FQGNSA. Germline trimming cut 5 bases from V and 2 bases from J; bases unmatched to any gene: 6. This CDR3 region has 15 residues. The CDR3 sequence: CASSIRQGVNYGYTF. CDR3 sequence (DNA): TGTGCCAGCAGCATCAGACAGGGGGTCAACTATGGCTACACCTTC.

The gene calls are TRBV7-2 and TRBJ1-2, with TRBD1 matching over 7 bases. The CDR3 covers 12 residues. Per the germline V gene, CDR1 is SGHTA and CDR2 is FQGNSA. V was clipped by 5 bases and J by 10 bases; unmatched bases: 7. CDR3 sequence (DNA): TGTGCCAGCAGCCACACCGACAGGGTCTACACCTTC. Protein sequence: CASSHTDRVYTF.

The rearrangement links TRBV6-2 or TRBV6-3 to TRBJ2-1; 11 bases match TRBD2. CDR1 and CDR2 (germline): MNHEY, SVGEGT. V shed 6 bases and J 12 bases; nucleotides not matched to a gene: 7. This CDR3 is 13 amino acids long. CDR3 loop: CASSTTSGSGQFF. CDR3 bases: TGTGCCAGCAGCACAACTAGCGGGAGTGGGCAGTTCTTC.

This rearrangement joins TRBV5-1 to TRBJ1-1, with TRBD1 identical over 9 bases. The CDR3 contains 16 residues. J was trimmed by 3 bases and V by 4 bases; bases with no gene match: 10. The germline V gene has CDR1 SGHRS and CDR2 YFSETQ. DNA for the CDR3: TGCGCCAGCAGCATCGGGACAGGGAAAGGGGACACTGAAGCTTTCTTT. It translates to CASSIGTGKGDTEAFF.

The CDR3 region is CASSHATGLGNQPQHF. CDR3 nucleotide sequence: TGTGCCAGCAGCCATGCTACAGGGCTCGGCAATCAGCCCCAGCATTTT. The chain has TRBV4-2 and TRBJ1-5; possible D gene TRBD1, 6 bases. The germline V gene encodes CDR1 LGHNA and CDR2 YNFKEQ. Trimming removed 3 bases from V and 2 bases from J, with 14 bases in between. The CDR3 totals 16 residues.

Here the CDR3 reads CASSIAPRDTQYF. The CDR3 DNA is TGTGCCAGCAGCATAGCACCGAGAGATACGCAGTATTTT. The V gene is TRBV5-8, the J gene TRBJ2-3, with no clear D. Germline V gene data show CDR1 as SGHTS and CDR2 as YDEGEE. V was pared by 4 bases and J by 5 bases, with 11 bases between. The CDR3 covers 13 residues.